This record covers a single T cell receptor beta chain. Its antigen is still unknown. This sample was included in a study of T cell repertoires in cytomegalovirus infection. The germline CDR1 and CDR2 sequences are MNHNS and SASEGT. J gave up 5 bases and V 5 bases, and 6 bases lay outside the gene matches. There are 14 residues in the CDR3. TCRdb independently ran MiXCR on the reads; one entry per CDR3 protein. Among about 740,000 distinct CDR3 sequences, around a third were seen once, and the ten largest hold 15% to 20%. The origin of this receptor is a human donor in good health (CMV status not recorded). Some clones in this sample may be carry-over from other donors' samples. The rearrangement uses TRBV6-1 and TRBJ2-3, with 8 positions matching TRBD1. Sequences were derived from cultured PBMCs, sampled from culture after CMV antigen stimulation. For the CDR3, the DNA is TGTGCCAGCAGTTCGGACAGGGTGAGAGATACGCAGTATTTT. It is translated as CASSSDRVRDTQYF.